These 13 T cell receptor beta chains share one sample of origin, sequenced in a study of T-cell memory formation after mild COVID-19. TCRdb fed the 5' RACE reads into MiXCR, producing one record per CDR3 protein. The profile shows roughly 250,000 distinct CDR3 sequences, roughly 15% of them singletons. Material for sequencing was PBMCs or a T cell subset sorted from them (not recorded which). These receptors were collected from a man younger than 35 who had mild COVID-19 (a few samples of this study predate the infection). Cell type and time point are not known.

This clonotype occurred a few times. V usage is TRBV6-5 and J usage is TRBJ1-5, with no clear D. This CDR3 has 15 amino acids. The V gene lost 0 bases and the J gene lost 4 bases, with 10 bases spanning the gap. Germline loops: CDR1 MNHEY, CDR2 SVGAGI. CDR3 sequence: CASSYSGARNQPQHF. The CDR3 DNA follows: TGTGCCAGCAGTTACTCGGGTGCCCGGAATCAGCCCCAGCATTTT.

This chain joins TRBV5-4 and TRBJ2-7; tentative D call: TRBD2 (7 bases). The germline V and J ends were trimmed by 10 bases and 0 bases, with 14 bases remaining between them. The length of the CDR3 is 13 residues. Germline values: CDR1 SGHNT, CDR2 YYREEE (reference sequence). The CDR3 region is CAAGGDISYEQYF. Written as DNA, the CDR3 is TGTGCCGCTGGGGGGGACATCTCCTACGAGCAGTACTTC.

The CDR3 protein is CASSRNLLQTGSVSPLHF. CDR3 DNA: TGTGCCAGCAGCCGAAACCTCCTACAGACAGGGTCCGTTTCACCCCTCCACTTT. The chain links TRBV7-2 to TRBJ1-6, with 7 bases lining up with TRBD1. This CDR3 contains 18 residues. The ends lost 5 bases at V and 9 bases at J; junction bases unmatched: 19. The V gene's germline CDR1 is SGHTA and CDR2 FQGNSA.

This clonotype was found a few times. The rearrangement joins TRBV20-1 to TRBJ1-2, with D perhaps matching TRBD1 (5 bases). Germline CDR1 is DFQATT and CDR2 is SNEGSKA (reference sequence). Trimming cost V 6 bases and J 6 bases, with 17 bases left between them. This CDR3 has 13 amino acids. The CDR3 loop reads CSAGLGPVDGYTF. As DNA, the CDR3 is TGCAGTGCCGGGCTGGGGCCAGTTGATGGCTACACCTTC.

The V gene is TRBV30, the J gene TRBJ1-1; D is perhaps TRBD1 (5 bases). With 7 bases removed from V and 9 bases from J, the gap between germline ends came to 9 bases. The CDR3 sequence is 9 residues long. Germline loops: CDR1 GTSNPN, CDR2 SVGIG (reference sequence). CDR3 DNA: TGTGCCTTGGGACCTCAAGCTTTCTTT. It is translated as CALGPQAFF.

This clonotype was observed a handful of times. The V call is TRBV3-1, the J call TRBJ1-2; D call uncertain. The CDR3 is 15 amino acids. The germline gives CDR1 LGHDT, CDR2 YNNKEL (reference sequence). V lost 4 bases and J lost 4, with 16 bases in between. The CDR3: CASSPADGIIYGYTF. DNA for the CDR3: TGTGCCAGCAGCCCTGCGGACGGTATAATCTATGGCTACACCTTC.

The table lists this clonotype with a few counts. The chain uses TRBV5-1 and TRBJ2-3; D ambiguous. Looked up from germline, CDR1 is SGHRS and CDR2 is YFSETQ. Trimming took 0 bases from V and 4 from J, leaving 6 bases between them. The CDR3 extends over 13 amino acids. The CDR3 protein is CASSLVFPDTQYF. The CDR3 DNA follows: TGCGCCAGCAGCTTGGTTTTCCCAGATACGCAGTATTTT.

The chain employs TRBV5-1 and TRBJ2-2; TRBD2 matches at 11 bases. The CDR3 is 16 residues long. Germline CDR1 is SGHRS and CDR2 is YFSETQ. The ends lost 3 bases at V and 6 bases at J; junction bases unmatched: 7. The CDR3 DNA reads TGCGCCAGCAGCTCCTTAGCGGGGGGGACTGCCGGGGAGCTGTTTTTT. Its translation is CASSSLAGGTAGELFF.

The table lists this clonotype with a few counts. This sequence joins TRBV7-2 and TRBJ1-2, with 9 nucleotides matching TRBD1. V lost 4 bases to trimming and J lost 5 bases; unmatched junction nucleotides: 8. The CDR3 consists of 15 residues. Germline V gives CDR1 SGHTA, CDR2 FQGNSA. The CDR3, as DNA: TGTGCCAGCAGCTCGGACAGGGGCCTATATTATGGCTACACCTTC. It yields the protein CASSSDRGLYYGYTF.

Concerning this clonotype: No DNA is shown, since the ends of the CDR3 on it are uncertain; the CDR3 is the one TCRdb lists. The chain is built from TRBV4-1 and TRBJ2-7; TRBD1, the table's D call, lacks a check against the DNA. The CDR3 is 15 residues long, ends included. Per germline, CDR1 MGHRA and CDR2 YSYEKL. The CDR3 loop is CASSTFGAFSYEQYV.

The chain couples TRBV7-3 to TRBJ2-3; D call uncertain. V was cut by 5 bases and J by 10 bases, with 16 bases left in between. The CDR3 is 13 residues long. CDR1 SGHTA and CDR2 FQGTGA come from the germline V gene. CDR3 nucleotide sequence: TGTGCCAGCAGCGCCGCGACCGGGTTTTCGCAGTATTTT. It yields the protein CASSAATGFSQYF.

The chain combines TRBV7-9 with TRBJ2-3; 10 positions agree with TRBD1. Germline CDR1 is SEHNR and CDR2 is FQNEAQ (reference sequence). Trimming cost V 7 bases and J 9 bases; bases outside gene matches: 10. The CDR3 has 14 residues. In DNA, the CDR3 is TGTGCCAGCAAGAGGACAGGGGGATCTGACACGCAGTATTTT. It translates to CASKRTGGSDTQYF. Drawing the rest from reference TRBV7-9 and TRBJ2-3, the complete variable domain is DTGVSQNPRHKITKRGQNVTFRCDPISEHNRLYWYRQTLGQGPEFLTYFQNEAQLEKSRLLSDRFSAERPKGSFSTLEIQRTEQGDSAMYLCASKRTGGSDTQYFGPGTRLTVL.

This clonotype was counted many times. The chain is built from TRBV2 and TRBJ1-5; D may be TRBD1 (6 bases). Germline lookup yields CDR1 SNHLY and CDR2 FYNNEI. CDR3 size: 19 residues. Trimming took 4 bases from V and 0 from J, leaving 22 bases between them. The CDR3 is CASSALAWTADYSNQPQHF. Here the CDR3 DNA reads TGTGCCAGCAGTGCTTTGGCCTGGACAGCCGATTATAGCAATCAGCCCCAGCATTTT.